This T cell receptor beta chain was sequenced during a study of blood T cell repertoires in COVID-19. Study context: The United States, Italy and Spain supplied acute and convalescent COVID-19 samples. Sources were T cells, B-cell-depleted T cells, or PBMCs; the material itself was cDNA or gDNA.

With 4 bases removed from V and 3 bases from J, the gap between germline ends came to 10 bases. The CDR3 consists of 13 residues. CDR1 and CDR2 (germline): SGHRS, YFSETQ. Per the authors' pipeline: It was from reference gene primer amplification that nucleated cell counts were estimated. Assay used: immunoSEQ multiplex PCR; TCRdb lists only in-frame clones, some missing. The D gene and trimming were derived from the DNA, and the V and J assignments and clone size from that table. The sample has about 160,000 clones, more than 75% seen once. The sample comprised peripheral blood. The sequence came from a man aged 35 to 55 with acute or convalescent COVID-19. The chain recombines TRBV5-1 with TRBJ1-1, with D possibly being TRBD1 (6 bases). For the CDR3, the DNA is TGCGCCAGCAGCCGGGGGGGCGACACTGAAGCTTTCTTT. Translation: CASSRGGDTEAFF. Full variable domain (remainder filled in from reference TRBV5-1 and TRBJ1-1): KAGVTQTPRYLIKTRGQQVTLSCSPISGHRSVSWYQQTPGQGLQFLFEYFSETQRNKGNFPGRFSGRQFSNSRSEMNVSTLELGDSALYLCASSRGGDTEAFFGQGTRLTVV.